These T cell receptor beta chains were read from a single sample in a study of PD-1 blockade in classical Hodgkin lymphoma. The assay was immunoSEQ multiplex PCR, and TCRdb's table has in-frame clones only and misses some. Among some 100,000 clones, under 95% were seen once, and the ten largest hold less than 2%. Specimen: peripheral blood mononuclear cells (PBMCs), collected before the fourth cycle of nivolumab. The receptor source for this set is a human donor with classical Hodgkin lymphoma. CDR3s include the opening cysteine and the closing phenylalanine or tryptophan. D genes are given only for firm matches. The listing skips clone size in some rows; elsewhere it reads once, few, many or a size class.

TRBV6-5	NA	TRBJ2-1	NA	TGTGCCAGCAGACAGGGCTACAATGAGCAGTTCTTC	CASRQGYNEQFF
TRBV6-6	NA	TRBJ1-5	NA	TGTGCCAGCAGTTACTATCGGGGTTCCAATCAGCCCCAGCATTTT	CASSYYRGSNQPQHF
TRBV5-1	NA	TRBJ2-7	NA	TGCGCCAGCAGCTTGACTTACTCCTACGAGCAGTACTTC	CASSLTYSYEQYF
TRBV29-1	TRBD2	TRBJ2-2	NA	TGCAGCGTTGGCGGGAGATTCACCGGGGAGCTGTTTTTT	CSVGGRFTGELFF
TRBV28	TRBD2	TRBJ2-7	NA	TGTGCCTGCGGAACTAGCGGGAGTATAAACGAGCAGTACTTC	CACGTSGSINEQYF
TRBV11-1	NA	TRBJ2-3	NA	TGTGCCAGCAGCTCCCCCCGTTCTTTCACAGATACGCAGTATTTT	CASSSPRSFTDTQYF
TRBV28	NA	TRBJ2-3	NA	TGTGCCAGCAACCAGCCCCTAGGGGGTGTAGATACGCAGTATTTT	CASNQPLGGVDTQYF
TRBV7-3	NA	TRBJ2-1	NA	TGTGCCAGCAGCTTAAGCCAGAGCTCCTACAATGAGCAGTTCTTC	CASSLSQSSYNEQFF
TRBV7-2	TRBD1	TRBJ1-1	NA	TGTGCCAGCAGCTTAGCTCCAGGGGGGAACACTGAAGCTTTCTTT	CASSLAPGGNTEAFF
TRBV5-1	TRBD2	TRBJ2-3	NA	TGCGCCAGCAGCTCAACACTAGCGGGGACTACTGATACGCAGTATTTT	CASSSTLAGTTDTQYF
TRBV6-5	TRBD2	TRBJ2-3	NA	TGTGCCAGCAGTTACCCTACTAGCGGTAGCACAGATACGCAGTATTTT	CASSYPTSGSTDTQYF
TRBV2	NA	TRBJ1-4	few	TGTGCCAGCACCCGCGAACGACGTGAACTGTTTTTT	CASTRERRELFF
TRBV6-6	NA	TRBJ2-4	NA	TGTGCCAGCAGTTACTCGACCGGGGGCCCGAACATTCAGTACTTC	CASSYSTGGPNIQYF
TRBV28	NA	TRBJ1-1	NA	TGTGCCAGCACCCTCGGCCAAGGGCTGAACACTGAAGCTTTCTTT	CASTLGQGLNTEAFF
TRBV6-5	NA	TRBJ2-7	NA	TGTGCCAGTGGGCAGGGTCCCTACGAGCAGTACTTC	CASGQGPYEQYF
TRBV18	TRBD2	TRBJ2-2	NA	TGTGCCAGCTCACCCTTATCAATTAGCGGGTCATTGAACACCGGGGAGCTGTTTTTT	CASSPLSISGSLNTGELFF
TRBV27	NA	TRBJ1-2	NA	TGTGCCAGCAGTTTATCGAGGGTTACATATGGCTACACCTTC	CASSLSRVTYGYTF
TRBV2	TRBD1	TRBJ2-7	NA	TGTGCCAGCCCGGGACAGGGGCCCTACGAGCAGTACTTC	CASPGQGPYEQYF
TRBV25-1	NA	TRBJ2-7	NA	TGTGCCAGCAGTGCTCTCTACGAGCAGTACTTC	CASSALYEQYF
TRBV19	NA	TRBJ1-2	NA	TGTGCCAGTAGTATCGGAGAGGGAGGTGGCTACACCTTC	CASSIGEGGGYTF
TRBV9	TRBD2	TRBJ2-7	NA	TGTGCCAGCAGCGTGGCTAGCGGGATCGCCTACGAGCAGTACTTC	CASSVASGIAYEQYF
TRBV11-1	NA	TRBJ2-1	NA	TGTGCCAGCAGCTTACCCGGGAAGGGGTACAATGAGCAGTTCTTC	CASSLPGKGYNEQFF
TRBV21-1	NA	TRBJ1-4	NA	TGTGCCAGCAGCAAAGCCTCGAGGACTGAGGGTGAAAAACTGTTTTTT	CASSKASRTEGEKLFF
TRBV19	TRBD1	TRBJ1-3	NA	TGTGCCAGTAGTATAAGGGGACAGACTCTCGGAAACACCATATATTTT	CASSIRGQTLGNTIYF
TRBV28	NA	TRBJ1-1	NA	TGTGCCAGCAGTAGTATGGTCGGGACCCCATTCGGAGCTTTCTTT	CASSSMVGTPFGAFF
TRBV10-1	TRBD1	TRBJ2-7	NA	TGCGCCAGCAGCCAAACCGGGACAGCCTCCTACGAGCAGTACTTC	CASSQTGTASYEQYF
TRBV6-6	TRBD1	TRBJ1-1	once	TGTGCCACCCTACGCCCGACAGGGAACATGAACACTGAAGCTTTCTTT	CATLRPTGNMNTEAFF
TRBV29-1	TRBD1	TRBJ1-2	NA	TGCAGCGTACCCGGGACAGGGAGGGATGGCTACACCTTC	CSVPGTGRDGYTF
TRBV20-1	NA	TRBJ1-1	NA	TGCAGTGCTAGGACAGCTGAAGCTTTCTTT	CSARTAEAFF
TRBV2	TRBD1	TRBJ2-3	NA	TGTGCCAGCAGTGGGACAGGCCTTCCCACAGATACGCAGTATTTT	CASSGTGLPTDTQYF
TRBV21-1	NA	TRBJ2-5	NA	TGTGCCAGCAGCAGGACAGGGGAATGGGAGACCCAGTACTTC	CASSRTGEWETQYF
TRBV2	NA	TRBJ1-2	NA	TGTGCCAGCAGTGAAGTTCTCGCTGCTAACTATGGCTACACCTTC	CASSEVLAANYGYTF
TRBV7-2	TRBD2	TRBJ2-7	NA	TGTGCCAGCAGCCTAGCGGGAGGGACAACCTACGAGCAGTACTTC	CASSLAGGTTYEQYF
TRBV19	TRBD2	TRBJ2-7	NA	TGTGCCAGTAGTCCAACCCCGGGTTGGGTAGCGGGAGGATCGTTTTACGAGCAGTACTTC	CASSPTPGWVAGGSFYEQYF
TRBV28	NA	TRBJ2-7	once	TGTGCCAGCGGGTTTTACGAGCAGTACTTC	CASGFYEQYF
TRBV10-1	NA	TRBJ2-7	few	TGCGCCAGCAGTGAGTCAGGAAGGTCCTGGCAGTACTTC	CASSESGRSWQYF
TRBV7-3	NA	TRBJ1-1	NA	TGTGCCAGCAGCTTAGCCCCGGGGGACTTGAACACTGAAGCTTTCTTT	CASSLAPGDLNTEAFF
TRBV28	TRBD2	TRBJ2-7	NA	TGTGCCAGCAGTAGTCCCGGCGGGCATAGCGGGAGGTACGAGCAGTACTTC	CASSSPGGHSGRYEQYF
TRBV29-1	NA	TRBJ1-5	NA	TGCAGCGTTTCCGACGGGTTTTTGGGCAATCAGCCCCAGCATTTT	CSVSDGFLGNQPQHF
TRBV11-2	TRBD1	TRBJ2-7	NA	TGTGCCAGCAGCTTAACAGGGGGCACAACCTACGAGCAGTACTTC	CASSLTGGTTYEQYF
TRBV30	NA	TRBJ2-5	once	TGTGCCTGGAGTTCCTTGGAGACCCAGTACTTC	CAWSSLETQYF
TRBV5-6	TRBD1	TRBJ2-2	NA	TGTGCCAGCAGGTTGACAGGGCAGAACACCGGGGAGCTGTTTTTT	CASRLTGQNTGELFF
TRBV4-2	NA	TRBJ2-7	NA	TGTGCCAGCAGCCGCAACGAGGGAGCCTACGAGCAGTACTTC	CASSRNEGAYEQYF
TRBV29-1	TRBD1	TRBJ1-3	few	TGCAGCGTTGGTGGACAGGAGGGGTCCTCTGGAAACACCATATATTTT	CSVGGQEGSSGNTIYF
TRBV6-5	TRBD2	TRBJ2-1	NA	TGTGCCAGCACTCCCCAGCGGGATGGCGACAATGAGCAGTTCTTC	CASTPQRDGDNEQFF
TRBV6-4	NA	TRBJ2-2	NA	TGTGCCAGCAGTTCGGGGCTAAACACCGGGGAGCTGTTTTTT	CASSSGLNTGELFF
TRBV18	TRBD1	TRBJ1-2	NA	TGTGCCAGCTCACCTGACAGGGCCTATGGCTACACCTTC	CASSPDRAYGYTF
TRBV23-1	TRBD1	TRBJ2-7	NA	TGCGCCAGCAGTCAATACGGACAGGGACGGTCACCTACCTACGAGCAGTACTTC	CASSQYGQGRSPTYEQYF
TRBV5-6	TRBD1	TRBJ2-7	NA	TGTGCCAGCAGCGTCATGACAGGGATCTTCTACGAGCAGTACTTC	CASSVMTGIFYEQYF
TRBV27	NA	TRBJ1-2	once	TGTGCCAGCGGTGGGGGTCCTAACTATGGCTACACCTTC	CASGGGPNYGYTF
TRBV28	NA	TRBJ2-5	NA	TGTGCCAGCAGTCCCCCGGGGCAGGGTTGGGAGACCCAGTACTTC	CASSPPGQGWETQYF
TRBV7-9	NA	TRBJ1-2	NA	TGTGCCAGCAGCTTAGCGGGCAGGGAGGGGTCGCATGGCTACACCTTC	CASSLAGREGSHGYTF
TRBV5-1	NA	TRBJ1-4	NA	TGCGCCAGCAGCCAGACCTCTCCTAATGAAAAACTGTTTTTT	CASSQTSPNEKLFF
TRBV29-1	TRBD1	TRBJ2-2	NA	TGCAGCGTCGGGCTGCCGAACAGGGGGCTGAGCGGGGAGCTGTTTTTT	CSVGLPNRGLSGELFF
TRBV29-1	TRBD1	TRBJ2-2	NA	TGCAGCGTTCTTCGGACAGGGGCCGGGGAGCTGTTTTTT	CSVLRTGAGELFF